One sample yielded the 31 T cell receptor beta chains listed below, sequenced in a study of glioma-infiltrating T cells after dendritic cell vaccination. Measured with immunoSEQ multiplex PCR; TCRdb has only the in-frame clones, and not every one. The sample yields around 78,000 clones, roughly 87% seen once. Sample time point: after dendritic cell vaccination, including at tumor progression/relapse. The material sequenced was blood, taken after dendritic cell vaccination. These receptors came from a human donor with glioblastoma.

The rearrangement joins TRBV6-5 to TRBJ1-2; possible D gene TRBD1, 5 bases. The CDR3 totals 13 residues. Germline V CDR1 and CDR2: MNHEY, SVGAGI. V was trimmed by 6 bases and J by 1 base, leaving 9 bases between them. The CDR3 region has the DNA TGTGCCAGCAGACGAGACAGTAACTATGGCTACACCTTC. Amino acid sequence: CASRRDSNYGYTF.

The chain carries TRBV6-4 and TRBJ2-2; D perhaps matches TRBD1 (6 bases). V was clipped by 6 bases and J by 8 bases, with 13 bases between them. Germline assignment: CDR1 MRHNA and CDR2 SNTAGT. The length of the CDR3 is 13 residues. The CDR3 protein is CASSVLQGGELFF. The CDR3 bases are TGTGCCAGCAGCGTTCTACAGGGTGGGGAGCTGTTTTTT.

The chain employs TRBV18 and TRBJ2-7; D is perhaps TRBD2 (5 bases). Deletions cut 4 bases from V and 7 bases from J, with 14 bases between. There are 13 residues in the CDR3. CDR1 KGHSH and CDR2 LQKENI come from the germline V gene. CDR3 DNA: TGTGCCAGCTCACGGTCGAGGGATTGGGAGCAGTACTTC. Its protein is CASSRSRDWEQYF.

This clone was seen a few times. This chain joins TRBV7-9 and TRBJ1-1; perhaps TRBD1 as D (6 bases). Trimming removed 3 bases from V and 4 bases from J, with 12 bases in between. From germline, CDR1 is SEHNR and CDR2 FQNEAQ (reference sequence). This CDR3 comprises 14 residues. CDR3 residues: CASSFMLGGTEAFF. Here the CDR3 DNA reads TGTGCCAGCAGCTTCATGTTAGGGGGCACTGAAGCTTTCTTT.

In its sample, this clone was seen a few times. The genes are TRBV2 and TRBJ2-7; D is unresolved. V was clipped by 5 bases and J by 2 bases, with 4 bases between them. The CDR3 consists of 11 residues. The germline V gene has CDR1 SNHLY and CDR2 FYNNEI. CDR3 protein: CASSQTYEQYF. The CDR3 nucleotides read TGTGCCAGCAGTCAGACCTACGAGCAGTACTTC.

This clone appeared once. The chain carries TRBV13 and TRBJ1-1; 7 positions match TRBD1. Germline CDR1 PRHDT, CDR2 FYEKMQ (reference sequence). CDR3 length: 14 amino acids. V was pared by 4 bases and J by 8 bases, with 10 bases of the junction left unmatched. The CDR3 reads CASSWTGSTLEAFF. CDR3 in DNA: TGTGCCAGCAGCTGGACAGGTTCCACACTAGAAGCTTTCTTT.

The chain uses TRBV5-6 and TRBJ2-2, with 7 bases that match TRBD2. This CDR3 has 17 amino acids. Germline V gene sequence: CDR1 SGHDT, CDR2 YYEEEE. V shed 0 bases, J shed 5 bases, and the junction held 10 bases outside the gene matches. CDR3 in amino acids: CASSLVGRRRATGELFF. CDR3 nucleotide sequence: TGTGCCAGCAGCTTGGTCGGGAGGCGCCGGGCGACCGGGGAGCTGTTTTTT.

The chain combines TRBV19 with TRBJ2-5; D is possibly TRBD1 (6 bases). V was cut by 3 bases and J by 1 base, with 15 bases left in between. The CDR3 covers 16 residues. Germline loops: CDR1 LNHDA, CDR2 SQIVND (reference sequence). The CDR3, as DNA: TGTGCCAGTAGTATTTATGGGTTAGGGGGCCAAGAGACCCAGTACTTC. Protein: CASSIYGLGGQETQYF.

The rearrangement joins TRBV14 to TRBJ2-7; 11 bases map to TRBD2. The V and J ends lost 3 bases and 0 bases, in that order; junction bases with no gene match: 4. CDR1 and CDR2 from the germline V gene are SGHDN and FVKESK. This CDR3 is built from 16 residues. In DNA, the CDR3 is TGTGCCAGCAGCCACGGTAGCGGGAGGGTCTCCTACGAGCAGTACTTC. Translated: CASSHGSGRVSYEQYF.

The chain has TRBV9 and TRBJ2-5, with D tentatively TRBD1 (7 bases). Germline loops: CDR1 SGDLS, CDR2 YYNGEE. V lost 0 bases, J lost 5 bases, and 11 bases lay in between. CDR3 length: 14 residues. In DNA, the CDR3 is TGTGCCAGCAGCGTAGCTCCAGGGGGGGAGACCCAGTACTTC. Protein: CASSVAPGGETQYF.

V is TRBV5-1 and J is TRBJ2-1, with 10 bases lining up with TRBD2. Germline V gives CDR1 SGHRS, CDR2 YFSETQ. With V trimmed by 6 bases and J by 5 bases, 11 bases remained unmatched. This CDR3 has 16 amino acids. This CDR3 is CASTDPSGGANNEQFF. The CDR3 nucleotides are TGCGCCAGCACCGACCCAAGCGGGGGGGCAAACAATGAGCAGTTCTTC.

This clone is a singleton in its sample. This sequence joins TRBV10-3 and TRBJ1-2, with D possibly matching TRBD1 (5 bases). V gave up 7 bases and J gave up 6 bases, with 15 bases separating them. The CDR3 has 13 residues. From germline, CDR1 is ENHRY and CDR2 SYGVKD. The CDR3 bases are TGTGCCATCACATTCCAGGGAACGAATGGCTACACCTTC. Amino acids: CAITFQGTNGYTF.

The V call is TRBV15, the J call TRBJ1-5; D is perhaps TRBD1 (5 bases). V shed 0 bases and J shed 7 bases, with 10 bases lying between them. Germline CDR1 is LNHNV and CDR2 is YYDKDF (reference sequence). This CDR3 region has 14 residues. As DNA, the CDR3 is TGTGCCACCAGCAGAGATAAAGGGGAACAGCCCCAGCATTTT. Protein product: CATSRDKGEQPQHF.

The sample holds a few counts of this clone. The chain has TRBV10-3 and TRBJ1-6; D may be TRBD1 (6 bases). The length of the CDR3 is 13 residues. Germline CDR1 is ENHRY and CDR2 is SYGVKD. V shed 2 bases and J shed 10 bases, with 9 bases lying between them. The CDR3 DNA sequence: TGTGCCATCAGTGAGGCAGGGGAATCACCCCTCCACTTT. As protein: CAISEAGESPLHF.

The V and J genes are TRBV4-1 and TRBJ2-1; D is undetermined. CDR3 length: 13 amino acids. CDR1 and CDR2 (germline): MGHRA, YSYEKL. Trimming took off 4 bases at V and 4 bases at J, with 8 bases between the two ends. The CDR3 region has the DNA TGCGCCAGCAGCCCCTTGTTATACAATGAGCAGTTCTTC. It translates to CASSPLLYNEQFF.

This chain connects TRBV6-1 to TRBJ1-2; 9 nucleotides agree with TRBD1. Per germline, CDR1 MNHNS and CDR2 SASEGT. V lost 4 bases, J lost 6 bases, and 6 bases stayed unmatched. The CDR3 runs 14 residues. DNA of the CDR3: TGTGCCAGCAGTGCCGACAGGGGGTGGGATGGCTACACCTTC. Protein product: CASSADRGWDGYTF.

V and J are TRBV4-3 and TRBJ1-3; D ambiguous. CDR3 length equals 19 residues. The V end was cut by 0 bases, the J end by 0 bases, with 18 bases between. From germline, CDR1 is LGHNA and CDR2 YSLEER. In nucleotides, the CDR3 is TGCGCCAGCAGCCAAGACTGGGCAGCCCTAACCGTCTCTGGAAACACCATATATTTT. This codes for CASSQDWAALTVSGNTIYF.

The V call is TRBV13, the J call TRBJ2-3; D might be TRBD2 (5 bases). Trimming shortened V by 4 bases and J by 0 bases, and 11 bases separated the two germline ends. Germline V gene data show CDR1 as PRHDT and CDR2 as FYEKMQ (reference sequence). CDR3 length: 15 amino acids. The CDR3 DNA reads TGTGCCAGCAGCTCAGCGGAAACTAGCACAGATACGCAGTATTTT. This sequence encodes CASSSAETSTDTQYF.

V usage is TRBV18 and J usage is TRBJ2-5; TRBD1 matches 9 bases. Germline CDR1 KGHSH, CDR2 LQKENI. The CDR3 runs to 15 residues. With 5 bases clipped from V and 5 bases from J, the junction kept 9 bases outside the gene matches. CDR3 protein: CASSSSDRGSETQYF. DNA for the CDR3: TGTGCCAGCTCATCTTCGGACAGGGGATCGGAGACCCAGTACTTC.

This clone was detected once. The J gene is TRBJ1-6, the V gene TRBV7-9, with 12 bases matching TRBD1. Losses at the gene ends were 7 bases for V and 12 bases for J; bases not matched to a gene: 7. Germline CDR1 SEHNR, CDR2 FQNEAQ (reference sequence). The CDR3 has 14 amino acids. The CDR3 protein is CASTQGDRGLPLHF. CDR3 bases: TGTGCCAGCACCCAAGGGGACAGGGGGCTACCCCTCCACTTT.

This rearrangement joins TRBV15 to TRBJ1-1; 7 bases map to TRBD1. The CDR3 loop spans 15 amino acids. The ends lost 7 bases at V and 0 bases at J; junction bases unmatched: 8. In germline, CDR1 is LNHNV, CDR2 YYDKDF (reference sequence). CDR3 coding DNA: TGTGCCACCAACCCCCACAGGGGACTGAACACTGAAGCTTTCTTT. Translated, it gives CATNPHRGLNTEAFF.

This chain uses TRBV11-1 with TRBJ1-5, with TRBD1 matching over 7 bases. The CDR3 extends over 16 amino acids. Trimming cost V 5 bases and J 1 base; bases outside gene matches: 8. Looked up from germline, CDR1 is SGHAT and CDR2 is FQDESV (reference sequence). The CDR3 protein is CASSLLLGQSNQPQHF. The CDR3 DNA reads as TGTGCCAGCAGCCTTTTACTGGGACAGAGCAATCAGCCCCAGCATTTT. The whole variable domain, filled in from reference TRBV11-1 and TRBJ1-5, reads EAEVAQSPRYKITEKSQAVAFWCDPISGHATLYWYRQILGQGPELLVQFQDESVVDDSQLPKDRFSAERLKGVDSTLKIQPAELGDSAMYLCASSLLLGQSNQPQHFGDGTRLSIL.

The CDR3 sequence is CASRTLQGATNEKLFF. The CDR3 bases are TGTGCCAGCAGAACATTACAGGGGGCAACTAATGAAAAACTGTTTTTT. V is TRBV28 and J is TRBJ1-4; TRBD1 matches 8 bases. CDR1 is MDHEN and CDR2 is SYDVKM in the germline V gene. The CDR3 is 16 residues long. J gave up 0 bases and V 6 bases, and 6 bases lay outside the gene matches.

This clone has a single count. This chain joins TRBV19 and TRBJ2-7, with TRBD2 as a possible D gene (5 bases). The CDR3 totals 13 residues. Germline CDR1 LNHDA, CDR2 SQIVND (reference sequence). Trimming took 1 base from V and 6 from J, leaving 10 bases between them. The CDR3 DNA reads as TGTGCCAGTAGTATAGCGGGGTTCCCCGAGCAGTACTTC. It yields the protein CASSIAGFPEQYF. Variable domain in full (rest from reference TRBV19 and TRBJ2-7): DGGITQSPKYLFRKEGQNVTLSCEQNLNHDAMYWYRQDPGQGLRLIYYSQIVNDFQKGDIAEGYSVSREKKESFPLTVTSAQKNPTAFYLCASSIAGFPEQYFGPGTRLTVT.

The V call is TRBV6-5, the J call TRBJ1-2, with D maybe TRBD1 (5 bases). V was trimmed by 2 bases and J by 6 bases, leaving 7 bases between them. There are 12 residues in the CDR3. Looked up from germline, CDR1 is MNHEY and CDR2 is SVGAGI. This chain's CDR3 is CASSYGAHGYTF. The CDR3 DNA reads as TGTGCCAGCAGTTACGGGGCTCATGGCTACACCTTC.

The J gene is TRBJ1-1, the V gene TRBV29-1; TRBD1 is a possible D gene (5 bases). The CDR3 contains 10 residues. CDR1 and CDR2 (germline): SQVTM, ANQGSEA. CDR3 sequence reads: CAFGGGEAFF. In DNA, the CDR3 is TGCGCCTTTGGGGGGGGTGAAGCTTTCTTT. The full variable domain, in which reference TRBV29-1 and TRBJ1-1 provide the parts outside the CDR3, is SAVISQKPSRDICQRGTSLTIQCQVDSQVTMMFWYRQQPGQSLTLIATANQGSEATYESGFVIDKFPISRPNLTFSTLTVSNMSPEDSSIYLCAFGGGEAFFGQGTRLTVV.

The gene calls are TRBV19 and TRBJ1-1, with TRBD1 matching over 8 bases. There are 15 residues in the CDR3. In germline, CDR1 is LNHDA, CDR2 SQIVND (reference sequence). Unmatched junction bases numbered 9, after V lost 5 bases and J lost 4 bases. Written as DNA, the CDR3 is TGTGCCAGTAGTGCGGACAGGGAACTACCCACTGAAGCTTTCTTT. Amino acid sequence: CASSADRELPTEAFF.

This chain joins TRBV25-1 and TRBJ1-1; TRBD1 agrees at 9 bases. The CDR3 covers 15 residues. Germline CDR1 and CDR2: MGHDK and SYGVNS. V gave up 8 bases and J gave up 6 bases; unmatched junction bases: 13. CDR3 residues: CASQTGTGRRAEAFF. CDR3 bases: TGTGCCAGCCAGACCGGGACAGGGCGAAGGGCTGAAGCTTTCTTT.

This clone was seen more than once but under ten times. The rearrangement uses TRBV10-3 and TRBJ2-7; 7 bases fit TRBD1. V gave up 3 bases and J gave up 11 bases; unmatched junction bases: 4. The germline V gene has CDR1 ENHRY and CDR2 SYGVKD. This CDR3 has 11 amino acids. CDR3: CAISEDRAKYF. CDR3 nucleotides: TGTGCCATCAGTGAAGACAGGGCCAAGTACTTC.

This clone was counted between two and nine times. This chain connects TRBV21-1 to TRBJ2-7; the D call TRBD1 from the table was never checked on the DNA. TRBV21-1 is described as a pseudogene. The length of the CDR3 is 12 residues. CDR3 DNA sequence: TGTGCCAGCGTGACAGGGTCAGACGAGCAGTACTTC. Its translation is CASVTGSDEQYF.

The chain is built from TRBV7-2 and TRBJ1-2; 9 nucleotides line up with TRBD1. Germline trimming cut 4 bases from V and 1 base from J; bases unmatched to any gene: 4. From germline, CDR1 is SGHTA and CDR2 FQGNSA. The CDR3 loop spans 15 amino acids. CDR3: CASSYRDRVNYGYTF. DNA for the CDR3: TGTGCCAGCAGCTACCGGGACAGGGTTAACTATGGCTACACCTTC.